Below, one T cell receptor (beta chain) is given with its context. Repertoires were generated with immunoSEQ multiplex PCR, while TCRdb's copy carries only in-frame clones and drops some. The profile shows hundreds of thousands of clones, over 75% of them singletons. The data stem from a study of blood T cell repertoires in COVID-19. Study background: T cells, B-cell-depleted T cells, or PBMCs supplied cDNA or gDNA.

V was shortened by 2 bases and J by 2 bases, with 14 bases between the two germline ends. Germline V gene lookup returns CDR1 SGHTA and CDR2 FQGNSA. The length of the CDR3 is 16 residues. The chain joins TRBV7-2 to TRBJ2-3; weak D call: TRBD1 (5 bases). The sequence derives from a woman aged 50 to 60 with active or convalescent COVID-19. Material for sequencing was peripheral blood. The CDR3 DNA follows: TGTGCCAGCAGCTTAAGGATGGGGCGGTCCACAGATACGCAGTATTTT. This codes for CASSLRMGRSTDTQYF.